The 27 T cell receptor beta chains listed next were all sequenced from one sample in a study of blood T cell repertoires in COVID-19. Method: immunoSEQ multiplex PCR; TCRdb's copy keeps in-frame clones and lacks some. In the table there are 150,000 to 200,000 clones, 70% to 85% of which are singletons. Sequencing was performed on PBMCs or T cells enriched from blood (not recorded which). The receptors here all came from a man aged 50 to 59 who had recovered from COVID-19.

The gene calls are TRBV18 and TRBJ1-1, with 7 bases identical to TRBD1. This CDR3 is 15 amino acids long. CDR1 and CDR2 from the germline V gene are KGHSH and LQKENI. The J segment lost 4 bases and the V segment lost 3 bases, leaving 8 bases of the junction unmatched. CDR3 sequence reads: CASSPSQGPGTEAFF. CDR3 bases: TGTGCCAGCTCACCCTCACAGGGGCCGGGCACTGAAGCTTTCTTT.

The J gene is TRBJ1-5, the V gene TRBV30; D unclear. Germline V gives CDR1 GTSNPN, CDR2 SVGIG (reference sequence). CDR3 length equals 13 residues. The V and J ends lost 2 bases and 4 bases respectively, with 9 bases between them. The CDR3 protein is CAWSNRGNQPQHF. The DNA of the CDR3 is TGTGCCTGGAGTAATCGGGGTAATCAGCCCCAGCATTTT. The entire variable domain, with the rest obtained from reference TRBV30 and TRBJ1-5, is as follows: SQTIHQWPATLVQPVGSPLSLECTVEGTSNPNLYWYRQAAGRGLQLLFYSVGIGQISSEVPQNLSASRPQDRQFILSSKKLLLSDSGFYLCAWSNRGNQPQHFGDGTRLSIL.

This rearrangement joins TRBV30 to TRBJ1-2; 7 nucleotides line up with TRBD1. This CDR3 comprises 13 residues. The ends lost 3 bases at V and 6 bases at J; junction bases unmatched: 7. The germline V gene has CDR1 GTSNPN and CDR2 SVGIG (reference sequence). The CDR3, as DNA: TGTGCCTGGAGCCCGACAGGGACAAATGGCTACACCTTC. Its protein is CAWSPTGTNGYTF.

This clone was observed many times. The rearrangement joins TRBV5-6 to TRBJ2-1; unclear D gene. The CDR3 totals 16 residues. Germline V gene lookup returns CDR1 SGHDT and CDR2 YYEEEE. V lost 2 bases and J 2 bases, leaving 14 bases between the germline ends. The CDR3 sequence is CASSLIWAGTYNEQFF. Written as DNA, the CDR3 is TGTGCCAGCAGCTTAATTTGGGCTGGCACCTACAATGAGCAGTTCTTC.

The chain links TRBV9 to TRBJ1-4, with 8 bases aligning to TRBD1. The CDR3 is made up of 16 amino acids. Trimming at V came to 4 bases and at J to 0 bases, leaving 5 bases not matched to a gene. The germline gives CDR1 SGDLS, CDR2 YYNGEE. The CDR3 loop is CASSIGTGATNEKLFF. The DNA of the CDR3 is TGTGCCAGCAGCATAGGGACAGGTGCAACTAATGAAAAACTGTTTTTT. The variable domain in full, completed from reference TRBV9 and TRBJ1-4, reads DSGVTQTPKHLITATGQRVTLRCSPRSGDLSVYWYQQSLDQGLQFLIQYYNGEERAKGNILERFSAQQFPDLHSELNLSSLELGDSALYFCASSIGTGATNEKLFFGSGTQLSVL.

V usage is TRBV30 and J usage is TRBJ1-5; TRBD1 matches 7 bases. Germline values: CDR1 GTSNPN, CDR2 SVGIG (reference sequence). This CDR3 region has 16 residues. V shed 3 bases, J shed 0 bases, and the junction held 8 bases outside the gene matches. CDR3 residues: CAWRASRGISNQPQHF. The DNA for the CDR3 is TGTGCCTGGAGGGCTTCCAGGGGGATTAGCAATCAGCCCCAGCATTTT.

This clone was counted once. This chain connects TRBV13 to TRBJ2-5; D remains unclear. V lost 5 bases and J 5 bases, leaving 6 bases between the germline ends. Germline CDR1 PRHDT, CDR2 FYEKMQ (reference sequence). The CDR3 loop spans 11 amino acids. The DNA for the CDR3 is TGTGCCAGCAGCCAGGTGGAGACCCAGTACTTC. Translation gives CASSQVETQYF.

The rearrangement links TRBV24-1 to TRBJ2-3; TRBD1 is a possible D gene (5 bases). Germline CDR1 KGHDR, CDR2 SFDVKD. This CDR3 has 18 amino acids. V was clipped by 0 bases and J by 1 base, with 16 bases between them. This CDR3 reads CATSDLPSTESGTDTQYF. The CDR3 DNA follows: TGTGCCACCAGTGATTTGCCGTCGACAGAATCTGGCACAGATACGCAGTATTTT.

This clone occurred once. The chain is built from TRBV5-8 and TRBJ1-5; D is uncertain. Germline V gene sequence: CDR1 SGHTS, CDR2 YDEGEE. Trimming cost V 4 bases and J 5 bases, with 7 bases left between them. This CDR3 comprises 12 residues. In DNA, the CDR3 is TGTGCCAGCAGCCTAGTTCATCAGCCCCAGCATTTT. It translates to CASSLVHQPQHF.

CDR3 DNA: TGCGCCAGCAGCCTTTTAGGGGGATCGGATGGCTACACCTTC. Amino acids: CASSLLGGSDGYTF. V and J are TRBV5-1 and TRBJ1-2, with D possibly TRBD1 on 6 matching bases. Trimming stripped 4 bases from V and 6 bases from J, with 16 bases between. This CDR3 spans 14 amino acids. Germline CDR1 is SGHRS and CDR2 is YFSETQ.

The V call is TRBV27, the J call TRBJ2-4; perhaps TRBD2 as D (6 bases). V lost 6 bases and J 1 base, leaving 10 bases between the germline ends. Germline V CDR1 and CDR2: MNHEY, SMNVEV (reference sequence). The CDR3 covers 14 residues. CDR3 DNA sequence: TGTGCCAGCAGGGGGGGTTTGGCCAAAAACATTCAGTACTTC. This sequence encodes CASRGGLAKNIQYF.

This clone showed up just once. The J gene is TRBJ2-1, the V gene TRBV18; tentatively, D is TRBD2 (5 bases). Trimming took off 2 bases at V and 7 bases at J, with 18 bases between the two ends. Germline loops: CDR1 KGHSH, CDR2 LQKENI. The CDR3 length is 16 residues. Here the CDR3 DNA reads TGTGCCAGCTCACCATATGTGGAGGACCCCCGGAATGAGCAGTTCTTC. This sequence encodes CASSPYVEDPRNEQFF.

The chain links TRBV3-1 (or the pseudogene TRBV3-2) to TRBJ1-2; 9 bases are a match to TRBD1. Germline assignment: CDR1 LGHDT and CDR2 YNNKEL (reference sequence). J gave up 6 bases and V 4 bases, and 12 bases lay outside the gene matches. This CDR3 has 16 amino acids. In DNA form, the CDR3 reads TGTGCCAGCAGCCCTCGGACAGGGGTGAGTTCGAATGGCTACACCTTC. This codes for CASSPRTGVSSNGYTF.

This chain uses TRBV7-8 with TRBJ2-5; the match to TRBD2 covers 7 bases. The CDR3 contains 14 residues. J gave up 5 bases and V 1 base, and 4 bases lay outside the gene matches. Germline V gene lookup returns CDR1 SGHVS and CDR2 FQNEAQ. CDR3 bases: TGTGCCAGCAGCTTAGTCGGGAGGCTCGAGACCCAGTACTTC. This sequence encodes CASSLVGRLETQYF.

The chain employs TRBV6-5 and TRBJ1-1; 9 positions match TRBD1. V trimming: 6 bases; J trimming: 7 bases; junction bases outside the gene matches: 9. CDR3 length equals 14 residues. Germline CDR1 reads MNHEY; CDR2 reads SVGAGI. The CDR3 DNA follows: TGTGCCAGCAGAAGGACAGGGGTCGCCGTTGAAGCTTTCTTT. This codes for CASRRTGVAVEAFF.

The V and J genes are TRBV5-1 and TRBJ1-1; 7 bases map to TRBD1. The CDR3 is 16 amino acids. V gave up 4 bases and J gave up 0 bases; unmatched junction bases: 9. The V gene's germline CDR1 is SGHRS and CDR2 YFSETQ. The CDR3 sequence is CASSARQGRMNTEAFF. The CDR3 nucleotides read TGCGCCAGCAGCGCCCGACAGGGTAGGATGAACACTGAAGCTTTCTTT.

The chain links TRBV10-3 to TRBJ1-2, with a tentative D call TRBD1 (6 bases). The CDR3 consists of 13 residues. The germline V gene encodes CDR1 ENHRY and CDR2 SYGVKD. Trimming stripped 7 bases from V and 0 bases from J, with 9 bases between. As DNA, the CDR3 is TGTGCCATCATGACAGGAGCTAACTATGGCTACACCTTC. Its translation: CAIMTGANYGYTF.

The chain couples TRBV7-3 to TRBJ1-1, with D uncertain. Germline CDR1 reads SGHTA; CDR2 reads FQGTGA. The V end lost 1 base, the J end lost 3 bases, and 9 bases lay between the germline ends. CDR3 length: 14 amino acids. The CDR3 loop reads CASSLSGVDTEAFF. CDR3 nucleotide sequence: TGTGCCAGCAGCTTAAGTGGAGTCGACACTGAAGCTTTCTTT.

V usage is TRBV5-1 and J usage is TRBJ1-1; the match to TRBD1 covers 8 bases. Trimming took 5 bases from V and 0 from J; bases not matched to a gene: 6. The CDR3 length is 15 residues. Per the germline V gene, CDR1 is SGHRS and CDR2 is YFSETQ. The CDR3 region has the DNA TGCGCCAGCAGTACTGCAGGGGGCATGAACACTGAAGCTTTCTTT. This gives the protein CASSTAGGMNTEAFF.

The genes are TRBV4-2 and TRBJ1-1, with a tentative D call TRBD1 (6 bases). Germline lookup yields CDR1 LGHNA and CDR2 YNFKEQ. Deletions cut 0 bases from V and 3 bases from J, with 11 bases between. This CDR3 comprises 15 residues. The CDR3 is CASSQENQGYTEAFF. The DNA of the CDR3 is TGTGCCAGCAGCCAAGAAAACCAGGGGTACACTGAAGCTTTCTTT.

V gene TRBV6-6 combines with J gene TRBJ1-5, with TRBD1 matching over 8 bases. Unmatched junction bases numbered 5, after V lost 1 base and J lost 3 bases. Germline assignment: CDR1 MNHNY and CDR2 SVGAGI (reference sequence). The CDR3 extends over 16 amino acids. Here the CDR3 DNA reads TGTGCCAGCAGTTACTTCCAGACAGGGGACAATCAGCCCCAGCATTTT. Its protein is CASSYFQTGDNQPQHF.

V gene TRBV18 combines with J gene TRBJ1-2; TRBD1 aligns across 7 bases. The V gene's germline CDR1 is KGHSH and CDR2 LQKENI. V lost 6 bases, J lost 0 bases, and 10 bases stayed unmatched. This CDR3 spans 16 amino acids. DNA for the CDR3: TGTGCCAGCTCCCTCTCTCGGGACAGTACTAACTATGGCTACACCTTC. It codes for CASSLSRDSTNYGYTF.

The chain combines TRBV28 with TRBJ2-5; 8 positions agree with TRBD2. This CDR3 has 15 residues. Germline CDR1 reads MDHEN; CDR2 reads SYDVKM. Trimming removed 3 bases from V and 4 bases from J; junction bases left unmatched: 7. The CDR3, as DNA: TGTGCCAGCAGTTTCCGGGGACTAGGGGGAGAGACCCAGTACTTC. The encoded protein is CASSFRGLGGETQYF.

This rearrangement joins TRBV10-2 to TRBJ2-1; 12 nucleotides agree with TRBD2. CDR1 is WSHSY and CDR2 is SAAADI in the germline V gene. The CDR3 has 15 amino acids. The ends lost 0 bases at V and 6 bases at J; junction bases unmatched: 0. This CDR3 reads CASSESTSGGNEQFF. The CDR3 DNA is TGCGCCAGCAGTGAGTCGACTAGCGGGGGCAATGAGCAGTTCTTC.

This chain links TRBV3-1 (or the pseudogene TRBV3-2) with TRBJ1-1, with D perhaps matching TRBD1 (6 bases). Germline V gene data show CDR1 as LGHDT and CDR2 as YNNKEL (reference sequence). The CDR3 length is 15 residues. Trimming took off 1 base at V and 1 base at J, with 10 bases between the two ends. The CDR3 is CASSQAGTQNTEAFF. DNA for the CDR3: TGTGCCAGCAGCCAAGCCGGGACACAGAACACTGAAGCTTTCTTT.

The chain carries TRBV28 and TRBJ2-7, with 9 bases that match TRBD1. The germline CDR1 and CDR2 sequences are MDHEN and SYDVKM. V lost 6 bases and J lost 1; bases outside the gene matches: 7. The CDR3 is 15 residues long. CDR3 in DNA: TGTGCCAGCAGCTACCACGGGACAGGGTCCTACGAGCAGTACTTC. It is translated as CASSYHGTGSYEQYF.

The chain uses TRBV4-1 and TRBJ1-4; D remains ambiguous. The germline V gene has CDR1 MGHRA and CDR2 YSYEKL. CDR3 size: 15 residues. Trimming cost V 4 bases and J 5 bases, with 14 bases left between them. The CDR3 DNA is TGCGCCAGCAGCCCAAGCCCCGGGAGAAATGAAAAACTGTTTTTT. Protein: CASSPSPGRNEKLFF.